Included here is one TCR beta chain sequence, with context. This clonotype was detected a few times. Its antigen remains undetermined. Per-base qualities were not stored, and no clone one base away is much larger. The V end gives up 3 bases and the J end 2 bases, leaving 14 bases in the junction not matched to a gene. The germline V gene encodes CDR1 SGHDT and CDR2 YYEEEE. The CDR3 measures 20 amino acids from cysteine to phenylalanine. The DNA shown is the 60-base CDR3, in frame from base 1. This record comes from a study of response to subunit inactivated influenza vaccine listed by TCRdb under 2018. General notes on the study: Deep quantitative T cell receptor repertoire profiling was used in the study to track responses to a trivalent subunit inactivated influenza vaccine.

The receptor library was made with RT-PCR. TCRdb names Illumina HiSeq 2500 as the instrument used. Starting from the raw public reads, TCRdb applied fastp trimming at Q25, assembled clones with MiXCR and retained in-frame beta chains. Rows are unified per CDR3 protein, each entry keeping the most common DNA and genes. In all, the sample holds around 200,000 distinct CDR3 sequences, and about a tenth of those were seen once. The leading ten clones occupy roughly 11% of the sample. Study-wide findings and limitations: The authors suggested that each seasonal influenza vaccination may recruit only a limited number of new T cells.

The source is a man in his forties or fifties who received an inactivated influenza vaccine. Donor details come from another sample of the same person, matched by shared clones. Here the chain combines TRBV5-6 and TRBJ2-3; TRBD2 aligns with 14 central bases. The input for sequencing was non-naive T cells sorted from PBMCs, taken on the day of vaccination. The cell subset or site tag for this specimen amounts to: memory T cell fraction. The nucleotide sequence is given as TGTGCCAGCAGCTCGGACAGCCCTGGGACTAGCGGGAGCCCCACAGATACGCAGTATTTT. This gives the protein CASSSDSPGTSGSPTDTQYF.